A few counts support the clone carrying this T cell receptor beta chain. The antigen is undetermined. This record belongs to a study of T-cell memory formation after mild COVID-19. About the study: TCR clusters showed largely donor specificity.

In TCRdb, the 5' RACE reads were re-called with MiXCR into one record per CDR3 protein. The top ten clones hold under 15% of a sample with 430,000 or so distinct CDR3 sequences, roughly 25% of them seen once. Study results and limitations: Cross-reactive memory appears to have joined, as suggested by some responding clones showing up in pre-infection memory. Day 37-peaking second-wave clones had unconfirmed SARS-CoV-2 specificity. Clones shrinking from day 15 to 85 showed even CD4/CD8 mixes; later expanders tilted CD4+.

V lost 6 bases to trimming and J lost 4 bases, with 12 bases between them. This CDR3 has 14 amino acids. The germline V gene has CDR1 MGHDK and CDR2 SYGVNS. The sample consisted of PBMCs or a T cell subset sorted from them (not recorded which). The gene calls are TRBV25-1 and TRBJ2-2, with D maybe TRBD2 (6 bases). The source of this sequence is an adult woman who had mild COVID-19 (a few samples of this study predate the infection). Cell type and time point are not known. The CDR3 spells CASSVIGGTGELFF. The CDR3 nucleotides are TGTGCCAGCAGCGTAATCGGGGGCACCGGGGAGCTGTTTTTT.